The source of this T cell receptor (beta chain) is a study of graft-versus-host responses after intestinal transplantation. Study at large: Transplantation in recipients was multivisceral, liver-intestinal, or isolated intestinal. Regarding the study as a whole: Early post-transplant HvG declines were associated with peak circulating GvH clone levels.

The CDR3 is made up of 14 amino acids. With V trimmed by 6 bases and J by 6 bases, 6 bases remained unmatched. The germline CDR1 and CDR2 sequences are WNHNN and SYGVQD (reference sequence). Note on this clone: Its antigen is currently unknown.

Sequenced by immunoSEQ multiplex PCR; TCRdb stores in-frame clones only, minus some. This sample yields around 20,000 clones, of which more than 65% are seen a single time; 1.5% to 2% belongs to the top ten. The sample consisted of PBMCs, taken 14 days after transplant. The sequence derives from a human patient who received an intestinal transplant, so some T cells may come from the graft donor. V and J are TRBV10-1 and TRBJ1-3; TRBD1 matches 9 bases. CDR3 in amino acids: CASSSGTGQNTIYF. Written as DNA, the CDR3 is TGCGCCAGCAGCTCCGGGACAGGGCAAAACACCATATATTTT.